This TCR beta chain was sequenced during a study of neoadjuvant anti-PD-1 for oral cavity cancer. Time point given: after neoadjuvant nivolumab, at surgical resection. These newly diagnosed stage II-IVA oral cavity squamous cell carcinoma patients had no prior systemic or radiation treatment. Blood cells were analyzed directly, without culture or expansion. Assay used: immunoSEQ multiplex PCR; TCRdb lists only in-frame clones, some missing. The top ten hold 4% to 5% of the sample, which has approximately 43,000 clones, roughly 77% seen once. The V gene end was trimmed by 2 bases and the J gene end by 3 bases; junction bases not matched to a gene: 12. CDR1 is SGHAT, CDR2 FQNNGV, per germline. The CDR3 covers 17 residues.

This specimen consisted of PBMCs, obtained after nivolumab (anti-PD-1) treatment. This TCR derives from a person between 35 and 79 years old with oral cavity squamous cell carcinoma. The chain carries TRBV11-2 and TRBJ1-2; 7 bases map to TRBD1. CDR3 protein: CASSLRPGEGADYGYTF. The CDR3 DNA is TGTGCCAGCAGCTTACGGCCCGGGGAGGGGGCAGACTATGGCTACACCTTC. Using reference TRBV11-2 and TRBJ1-2 for the parts outside the CDR3, the full variable domain is EAGVAQSPRYKIIEKRQSVAFWCNPISGHATLYWYQQILGQGPKLLIQFQNNGVVDDSQLPKDRFSAERLKGVDSTLKIQPAKLEDSAVYLCASSLRPGEGADYGYTFGSGTRLTVV.